This T cell receptor beta chain is drawn from a study of T cell responses to AZD1222 COVID-19 vaccine. Study outcomes and limitations: Increases in Spike-specific TCR breadth and depth were seen after two AZD1222 doses. Among AZD1222 vaccinees, only 5 to 7 were seropositive at baseline. Donors were largely white British and mainly female; clonal diversity was possibly underestimated.

Only a few counts were recorded for this clone. The target antigen is unknown. Data came from immunoSEQ multiplex PCR; TCRdb stores just in-frame clones and leaves some out. The repertoire holds about 140,000 clones, around 90% seen once, with roughly 3% in the top ten. This TCR was recovered from an adult in good health. This material consisted of peripheral blood, taken on day 0 of AZD1222 vaccination.

CDR3 nucleotides: TGTGCCAGCAGCCCCCGTTTTGCGGGGCCTGGTAGCTATGGCTACACCTTC. Translated: CASSPRFAGPGSYGYTF. The chain carries TRBV7-8 and TRBJ1-2, with D perhaps TRBD1 (5 bases). CDR1 is SGHVS, CDR2 FQNEAQ, per germline. The ends were cut back, 5 bases at V and 4 bases at J, with 23 bases in the middle. This CDR3 is built from 17 residues.